The following is a T cell receptor beta chain sequence with its context. The sample holds one count of this clone. It has no known antigen specificity. Base-call qualities are not available, and no considerably larger clone is one nucleotide away. The time point label for this specimen denotes: cycle 2 day 1 (C2D1) of nivolumab. Relapse after autologous stem cell transplantation had occurred in all trial patients, and cohorts A, B and C were distinguished by prior brentuximab vedotin exposure. The trial cohort was composed of about 58 patients with relapsed/refractory classical Hodgkin lymphoma, for whom complete response, partial response or progressive disease was recorded as best overall response. Single-agent nivolumab was administered to trial patients in the multi-cohort phase II CheckMate 205 trial. An independent review committee assessed best overall response by applying the 2007 International Working Group response criteria. Trial PBMCs were collected immediately before nivolumab initiation (C1D1) and during therapy at cycle 2 day 1 and cycle 4 day 1. Peripheral blood was collected in 8 mL Vacutainer Cell Preparation Tubes, from which PBMCs were isolated by centrifugation and then cryopreserved.

The CDR3 runs 14 amino acids, cysteine and phenylalanine included. Of all the DNA, just the CDR3 is kept, 42 bases in frame from base 1. Based on the germline V gene, the CDR1 and CDR2 sequences are SGDLS and YYNGEE. V and J are truncated by 3 bases and 4 bases respectively, leaving an intervening sequence of 13 bases. The data are from a study of PD-1 blockade in classical Hodgkin lymphoma (dated by TCRdb to about 2020). For the wider study: Nivolumab dosing was 3 mg/kg intravenously every 2 weeks, continuing until either disease progression or unacceptable toxicity. To define a peripheral blood immune signature of response to PD-1 blockade in classical Hodgkin lymphoma, the study combined TCR beta sequencing with CyTOF. General findings and caveats noted by the study authors: CD4+ but not CD8+ TCR diversity rose significantly by C4D1 (p=0.0027 vs p=0.16), most apparent in complete responders (p=0.02). Trial patients achieving complete response had baseline diversity similar to newly diagnosed patients, whereas partial responders and progressors had significantly lower diversity. Newly diagnosed patients were reported to have lower baseline TCR diversity than healthy donors, and relapsed/refractory patients were reported to have lower baseline TCR diversity still. Patients starting nivolumab less than 1 year after ASCT had lower diversity and were excluded from later analyses to avoid confounding by immune reconstitution. The study was limited to a single clinical trial cohort, and causes of repertoire differences, possibly disease activity or prior therapy, remained undefined.

Genomic DNA was extracted with the Qiagen DNeasy kit from unsorted PBMCs and from negatively selected CD4+ and CD8+ fractions. TCR beta CDR3 regions were subjected to amplification by immunoSEQ multiplex PCR with primers that anneal to V and J segments. Amplification bias was minimized using a synthetic immune receptor repertoire, and residual bias was removed computationally after sequencing. As for the original processing: Custom Python scripts were used to quantify repertoire diversity as the Shannon entropy index. Unsorted, CD4+ and CD8+ repertoires were examined separately, except in combined analyses, for which CD4+ and CD8+ sequences were merged in silico. A clone counted as expanded when the clone's frequency after treatment rose at least 2-fold relative to C1D1, and clones undetected at baseline were given a pseudocount of 0.5. Singleton clones were defined as clones with 0 or 1 copy at C1D1, and non-singleton clones were defined as clones with 2 or more copies. Clones expanded in unsorted samples were labelled as CD4+, CD8+ or unknown by matching protein sequences in sorted samples from the same patient. Wilcoxon tests on paired samples were used to test changes in diversity from C1D1 to C4D1. TCRdb limited this immuneACCESS table to in-frame rearrangements with V and J called. A share of clones is missing; checked studies link under half to unresolved V genes, and the rest is unexplained. V, J and clone size are those of that table, while D and trimming were read from the DNA. The sample profile shows around 10,000 clones; about 80% of them were found once. The top ten constitute 34% of the sample.

This material consisted of peripheral blood mononuclear cells (PBMCs), taken before the second cycle of nivolumab. This TCR was recovered from a human donor with classical Hodgkin lymphoma. Recombination linked TRBV9 to TRBJ1-2, with a weak D call of TRBD1 (5 bases match). The CDR3: CASSDRGAGYGYTF. The sequence in DNA is TGTGCCAGCAGCGATAGAGGGGCAGGCTATGGCTACACCTTC.